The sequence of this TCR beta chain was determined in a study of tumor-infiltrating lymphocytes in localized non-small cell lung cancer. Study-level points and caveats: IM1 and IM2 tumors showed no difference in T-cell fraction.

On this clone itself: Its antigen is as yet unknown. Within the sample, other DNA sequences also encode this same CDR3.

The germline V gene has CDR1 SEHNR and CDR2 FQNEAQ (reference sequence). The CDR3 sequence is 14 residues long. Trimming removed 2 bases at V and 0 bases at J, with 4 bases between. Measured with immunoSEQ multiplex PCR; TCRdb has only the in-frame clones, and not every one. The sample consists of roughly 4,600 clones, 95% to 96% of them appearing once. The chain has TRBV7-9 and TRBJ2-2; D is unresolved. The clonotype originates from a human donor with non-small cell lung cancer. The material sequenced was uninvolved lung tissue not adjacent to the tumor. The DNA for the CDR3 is TGTGCCAGCAGCTTAAACCCGAACACCGGGGAGCTGTTTTTT. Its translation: CASSLNPNTGELFF.